This entry lists 14 T cell receptor beta chains sequenced from one sample in a study of T-cell memory formation after mild COVID-19. TCRdb reanalysed the 5' RACE reads using MiXCR and keeps one entry per CDR3 protein. The sample includes 85,000 to 130,000 distinct CDR3 sequences, over 15% of them seen just once. Source material: PBMCs or a T cell subset sorted from them (not recorded which). These receptors were obtained from an adult woman who had mild COVID-19 (a few samples of this study predate the infection). Cell type and time point are not known.

The table lists this clonotype with many counts. J is TRBJ2-3 and V is TRBV11-2; a possible D gene is TRBD1 (6 bases). V lost 1 base to trimming and J lost 6 bases, with 14 bases between them. This CDR3 spans 15 amino acids. Germline values: CDR1 SGHAT, CDR2 FQNNGV. CDR3 in amino acids: CASSLVQGPPDTQYF. Here the CDR3 DNA reads TGTGCCAGCAGCTTAGTTCAGGGGCCCCCTGATACGCAGTATTTT.

The chain recombines TRBV5-1 with TRBJ2-1; D gene unclear. The last part of the DNA fits TRBJ2-5 better; the J call may be wrong. This CDR3 is built from 13 residues. Per germline, CDR1 SGHRS and CDR2 YFSETQ. In nucleotides, the CDR3 is TGCGCCAGCAGCGGGAACATTACGGGGACCCAGTACTTC. This gives the protein CASSGNITGTQYF.

This clonotype was seen just once. The gene calls are TRBV5-6 and TRBJ1-2; D not resolved. Trimming cost V 5 bases and J 7 bases, with 15 bases left between them. The CDR3 sequence is 13 residues long. Looked up from germline, CDR1 is SGHDT and CDR2 is YYEEEE. CDR3 in amino acids: CASRAPGFPGYTF. CDR3 bases: TGTGCCAGCAGGGCACCAGGATTCCCTGGCTACACCTTC.

This rearrangement joins TRBV12-3 or TRBV12-4 to TRBJ2-1; the D gene is possibly TRBD2 (6 bases). There are 16 residues in the CDR3. V lost 3 bases to trimming and J lost 8 bases, with 20 bases between them. DNA of the CDR3: TGTGCCAGCAGTTTCGCTTTGGGCGGGATGAGGGATGAGCAGTTCTTC. Translated, it gives CASSFALGGMRDEQFF.

V and J are TRBV7-2 and TRBJ2-7, with 11 bases identical to TRBD2. V was clipped by 4 bases and J by 7 bases; unmatched bases: 6. CDR1 and CDR2 from the germline V gene are SGHTA and FQGNSA. The CDR3 covers 14 residues. In nucleotides, the CDR3 is TGTGCCAGCAGCTACCTAGCGGGAGGCTCTGAGCAGTACTTC. It encodes CASSYLAGGSEQYF.

This clonotype was seen only a few times. The chain carries TRBV5-1 and TRBJ1-2; D gene unclear. Germline-derived CDR1 and CDR2 are SGHRS and YFSETQ. The CDR3 totals 13 residues. Trimming removed 0 bases from V and 6 bases from J, with 9 bases in between. CDR3 sequence (DNA): TGCGCCAGCAGCTTGGAGGTGTTTAATGGCTACACCTTC. Amino acids: CASSLEVFNGYTF.

This clonotype has only a few counts. V usage is TRBV7-2 and J usage is TRBJ2-7, with 9 bases that match TRBD1. Germline loops: CDR1 SGHTA, CDR2 FQGNSA. The J segment lost 3 bases and the V segment lost 5 bases, leaving 5 bases of the junction unmatched. CDR3 length: 14 amino acids. In DNA form, the CDR3 reads TGTGCCAGCAGCGTAGGACAGGGGTTCTACGAGCAGTACTTC. This codes for CASSVGQGFYEQYF.

The chain combines TRBV15 with TRBJ1-2; D perhaps matches TRBD1 (6 bases). The V gene's germline CDR1 is LNHNV and CDR2 YYDKDF (reference sequence). The CDR3 consists of 12 residues. V gave up 1 base and J gave up 8 bases, with 8 bases separating them. The CDR3 bases are TGTGCCACCAGCAGAGGAGGGGGAGGCTACACCTTC. This translates into CATSRGGGGYTF.

This clonotype has just a few counts. This chain joins TRBV4-2 and TRBJ2-7, with a tentative D call TRBD2 (6 bases). CDR1 and CDR2 (germline): LGHNA, YNFKEQ. CDR3 length: 16 amino acids. Trimming stripped 1 base from V and 2 bases from J, with 15 bases between. This chain's CDR3 is CASSQGSRAGTYEQYF. The CDR3 nucleotides read TGTGCCAGCAGCCAAGGGTCGCGGGCGGGAACCTACGAGCAGTACTTC.

This clonotype was observed a few times. The V and J genes are TRBV15 and TRBJ2-7, with 9 bases identical to TRBD1. J was trimmed by 7 bases and V by 3 bases; bases with no gene match: 4. The length of the CDR3 is 13 residues. CDR1 and CDR2 from the germline V gene are LNHNV and YYDKDF (reference sequence). The CDR3: CATSSRQGEEQYF. The CDR3 DNA reads as TGTGCCACCAGCAGCCGACAGGGGGAAGAGCAGTACTTC.

This clonotype occurred a few times. The rearrangement joins TRBV4-1 to TRBJ2-1, with 7 positions matching TRBD1. In germline, CDR1 is MGHRA, CDR2 YSYEKL. V was pared by 4 bases and J by 9 bases, with 6 bases of the junction left unmatched. The CDR3 is 13 amino acids. The CDR3 protein is CASSRGGAVEQFF. For the CDR3, the DNA is TGCGCCAGCAGCCGAGGGGGCGCGGTTGAGCAGTTCTTC.

V gene TRBV20-1 combines with J gene TRBJ2-1; weak D call: TRBD2 (5 bases). The CDR3 is 11 amino acids. V lost 6 bases and J 10 bases, leaving 13 bases between the germline ends. Germline CDR1 reads DFQATT; CDR2 reads SNEGSKA (reference sequence). Here the CDR3 reads CSATLAAEQFF. Here the CDR3 DNA reads TGCAGTGCCACTCTAGCTGCGGAGCAGTTCTTC.

The table lists this clonotype with a count of one. The chain is built from TRBV24-1 and TRBJ2-1, with 7 bases matching TRBD1. V lost 5 bases and J lost 7; bases outside the gene matches: 10. This CDR3 has 15 residues. Germline CDR1 and CDR2: KGHDR and SFDVKD. The CDR3 sequence is CATSGIDRAINEQFF. CDR3 DNA sequence: TGTGCCACCAGTGGGATAGACAGGGCCATTAATGAGCAGTTCTTC.

The rearrangement links TRBV24-1 to TRBJ2-1; D unclear. The CDR3 is 17 amino acids. Trimming cost V 5 bases and J 0 bases, with 16 bases left between them. Per the germline V gene, CDR1 is KGHDR and CDR2 is SFDVKD. The CDR3 DNA reads as TGTGCCACCAGTGCCCTGGGCCCGGGCCACTCCTACAATGAGCAGTTCTTC. It is translated as CATSALGPGHSYNEQFF.